The 3 T cell receptor beta chains below all came from one sample that was sequenced in a study of shared T cell receptors in the human thymus. Measured with immunoSEQ multiplex PCR; TCRdb has only the in-frame clones, and not every one. The data hold tens of thousands of clones, with roughly 96% observed a single time. The sequenced sample was thymocytes. Every receptor here comes from a human donor.

The rearrangement links TRBV15 to TRBJ2-7; 12 bases are shared with TRBD1. This CDR3 comprises 17 residues. The germline V gene encodes CDR1 LNHNV and CDR2 YYDKDF (reference sequence). V lost 0 bases to trimming and J lost 6 bases; unmatched junction nucleotides: 9. CDR3 region: CATSREYRDRGQGEQYF. The CDR3 DNA follows: TGTGCCACCAGCAGAGAGTACCGGGACAGGGGGCAGGGCGAGCAGTACTTC.

This chain connects TRBV19 to TRBJ2-3; no clear D gene. The V end lost 3 bases, the J end lost 0 bases, and 10 bases lay between the germline ends. This CDR3 spans 15 amino acids. Germline V gives CDR1 LNHDA, CDR2 SQIVND (reference sequence). The CDR3 nucleotides read TGTGCCAGTAGTATGCGGCAGTATAGCACAGATACGCAGTATTTT. Its protein is CASSMRQYSTDTQYF.

The chain couples TRBV27 to TRBJ2-2; TRBD1 matches 10 bases. CDR1 is MNHEY and CDR2 is SMNVEV in the germline V gene (reference sequence). V lost 5 bases and J lost 7; bases outside the gene matches: 16. The CDR3 extends over 18 amino acids. CDR3 nucleotide sequence: TGTGCCAGCAGTCTCCGACAGGGGGCCGATTCTTCCTACGGGGAGCTGTTTTTT. Amino acid sequence: CASSLRQGADSSYGELFF.